These 7 T cell receptor beta chains share one sample of origin, sequenced in a study of cytomegalovirus exposure and HLA in healthy donors. Primers for the PCR totalled 60 Vbeta and 13 Jbeta. The data were produced by immunoSEQ multiplex PCR, yet TCRdb's version contains in-frame clones alone and is incomplete. The sample lists under 140,000 clones, approximately 83% occurring once. The sequencing input was PBMCs. Every receptor here comes from a man aged 40-49 years in good health and CMV-seronegative.

V gene TRBV14 combines with J gene TRBJ2-7; possibly TRBD1 for D (6 bases). Germline values: CDR1 SGHDN, CDR2 FVKESK. The CDR3 has 12 amino acids. Trimming took 1 base from V and 9 from J, leaving 10 bases between them. The CDR3 here is CASSQAGQMQYF. Written as DNA, the CDR3 is TGTGCCAGCAGCCAAGCAGGACAGATGCAGTACTTC. Full variable domain (remainder filled in from reference TRBV14 and TRBJ2-7): EAGVTQFPSHSVIEKGQTVTLRCDPISGHDNLYWYRRVMGKEIKFLLHFVKESKQDESGMPNNRFLAERTGGTYSTLKVQPAELEDSGVYFCASSQAGQMQYFGPGTRLTVT.

The chain is built from TRBV9 and TRBJ2-2, with TRBD2 matching over 10 bases. This CDR3 has 16 residues. Germline V CDR1 and CDR2: SGDLS, YYNGEE. V lost 4 bases to trimming and J lost 4 bases; unmatched junction nucleotides: 7. Here the CDR3 DNA reads TGTGCCAGCAGCACACCACTAGCGGGGCTCACCGGGGAGCTGTTTTTT. As protein: CASSTPLAGLTGELFF.

This chain connects TRBV7-2 to TRBJ2-7; weak D call: TRBD2 (6 bases). This CDR3 has 14 amino acids. Germline loops: CDR1 SGHTA, CDR2 FQGNSA. V was clipped by 5 bases and J by 4 bases, with 15 bases between them. The DNA of the CDR3 is TGTGCCAGCAGCCCCCTCGGGGGAGTTTACGAGCAGTACTTC. Translation: CASSPLGGVYEQYF.

This chain links TRBV28 with TRBJ1-6; 9 nucleotides align to TRBD1. The CDR3 is 17 amino acids. The germline V gene has CDR1 MDHEN and CDR2 SYDVKM. J was trimmed by 3 bases and V by 4 bases; bases with no gene match: 7. As DNA, the CDR3 is TGTGCCAGCAGTTCCCTCCGGGACAGGGTCTATAATTCACCCCTCCACTTT. This encodes CASSSLRDRVYNSPLHF.

The chain joins TRBV6-5 to TRBJ2-1; D not certain. The CDR3 is 16 amino acids. Trimming left V 4 bases short and J 4 bases short, with 17 bases between. From germline, CDR1 is MNHEY and CDR2 SVGAGI. In DNA, the CDR3 is TGTGCCAGCAGTTTTTCCTTAGGAGCATCTTACAATGAGCAGTTCTTC. This sequence encodes CASSFSLGASYNEQFF.

The gene calls are TRBV6-1 and TRBJ1-5; D uncertain. Trimming left V 7 bases short and J 0 bases short, with 4 bases between. There are 12 residues in the CDR3. CDR1 is MNHNS and CDR2 is SASEGT in the germline V gene. CDR3 in DNA: TGTGCCAGCACCTATAGCAATCAGCCCCAGCATTTT. Amino acids: CASTYSNQPQHF.

The chain has TRBV6-5 and TRBJ1-2; a possible D gene is TRBD1 (6 bases). Germline V gene sequence: CDR1 MNHEY, CDR2 SVGAGI. The V and J ends lost 5 bases and 4 bases respectively, with 11 bases between them. There are 13 residues in the CDR3. CDR3 coding DNA: TGTGCCAGCAGTATGGACAGATTCTATGGCTACACCTTC. This sequence encodes CASSMDRFYGYTF.